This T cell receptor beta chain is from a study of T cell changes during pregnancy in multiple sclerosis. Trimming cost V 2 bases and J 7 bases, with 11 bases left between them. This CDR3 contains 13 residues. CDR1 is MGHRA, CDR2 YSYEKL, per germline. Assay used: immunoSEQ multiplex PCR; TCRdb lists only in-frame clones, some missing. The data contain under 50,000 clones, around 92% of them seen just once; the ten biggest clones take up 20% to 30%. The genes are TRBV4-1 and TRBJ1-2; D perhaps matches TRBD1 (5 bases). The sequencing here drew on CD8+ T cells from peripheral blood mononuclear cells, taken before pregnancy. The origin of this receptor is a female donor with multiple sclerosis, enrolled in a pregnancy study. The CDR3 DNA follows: TGCGCCAGCAGCCAACAGGGATCAAGTGGCTACACCTTC. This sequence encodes CASSQQGSSGYTF.